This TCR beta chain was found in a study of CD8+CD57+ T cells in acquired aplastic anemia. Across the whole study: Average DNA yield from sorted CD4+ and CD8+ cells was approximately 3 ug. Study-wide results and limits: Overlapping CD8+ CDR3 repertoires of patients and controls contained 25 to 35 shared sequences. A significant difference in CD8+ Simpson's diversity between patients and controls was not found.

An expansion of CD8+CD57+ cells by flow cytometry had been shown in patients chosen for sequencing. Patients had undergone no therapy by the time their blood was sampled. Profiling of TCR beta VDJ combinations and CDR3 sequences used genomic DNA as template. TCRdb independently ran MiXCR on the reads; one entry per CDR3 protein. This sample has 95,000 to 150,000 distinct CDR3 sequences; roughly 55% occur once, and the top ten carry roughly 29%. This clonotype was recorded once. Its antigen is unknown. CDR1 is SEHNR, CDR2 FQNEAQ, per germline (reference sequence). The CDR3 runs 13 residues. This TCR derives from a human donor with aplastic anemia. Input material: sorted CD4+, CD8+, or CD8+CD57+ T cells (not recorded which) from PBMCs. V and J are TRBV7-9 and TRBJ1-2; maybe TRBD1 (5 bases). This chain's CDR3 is CGSSLDSDYGYTF. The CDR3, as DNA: TGTGGGAGCAGCTTAGACAGTGACTATGGCTACACCTTC.